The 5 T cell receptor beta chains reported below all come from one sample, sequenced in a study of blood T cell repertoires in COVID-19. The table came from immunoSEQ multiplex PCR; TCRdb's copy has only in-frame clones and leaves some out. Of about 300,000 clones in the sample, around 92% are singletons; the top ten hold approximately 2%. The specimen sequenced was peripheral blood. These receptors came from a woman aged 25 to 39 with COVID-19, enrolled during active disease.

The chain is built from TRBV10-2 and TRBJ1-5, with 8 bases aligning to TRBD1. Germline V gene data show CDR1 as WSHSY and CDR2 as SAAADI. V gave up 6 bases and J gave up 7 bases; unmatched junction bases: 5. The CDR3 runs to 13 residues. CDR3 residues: CASSLNRGQPQHF. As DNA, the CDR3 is TGCGCCAGCAGCCTGAACAGGGGGCAGCCCCAGCATTTT.

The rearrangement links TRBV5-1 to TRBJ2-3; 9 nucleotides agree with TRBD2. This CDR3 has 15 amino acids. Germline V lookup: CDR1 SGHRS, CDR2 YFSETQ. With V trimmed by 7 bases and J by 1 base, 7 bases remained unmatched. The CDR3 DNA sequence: TGCGCCAGCGCCTATGGCGGGGGGGGCACAGATACGCAGTATTTT. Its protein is CASAYGGGGTDTQYF.

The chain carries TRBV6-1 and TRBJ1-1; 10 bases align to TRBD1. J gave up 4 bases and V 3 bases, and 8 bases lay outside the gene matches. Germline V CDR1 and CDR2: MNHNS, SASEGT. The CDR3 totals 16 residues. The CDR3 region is CASSDPGQGIFTEAFF. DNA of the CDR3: TGTGCCAGCAGTGATCCGGGACAGGGGATTTTCACTGAAGCTTTCTTT.

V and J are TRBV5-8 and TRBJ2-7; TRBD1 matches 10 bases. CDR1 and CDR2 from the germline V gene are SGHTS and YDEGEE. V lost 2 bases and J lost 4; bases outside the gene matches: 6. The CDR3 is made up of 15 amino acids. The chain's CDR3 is CASSFAGTGDYEQYV. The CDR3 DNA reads TGTGCCAGCAGCTTCGCCGGGACAGGGGATTACGAGCAGTACGTC.

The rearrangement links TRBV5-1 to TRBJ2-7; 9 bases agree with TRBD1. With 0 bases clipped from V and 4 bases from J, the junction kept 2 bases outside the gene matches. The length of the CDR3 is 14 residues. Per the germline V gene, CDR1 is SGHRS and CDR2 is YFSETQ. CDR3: CASSLGQGGYEQYV. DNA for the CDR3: TGCGCCAGCAGCTTGGGACAGGGGGGGTACGAGCAGTACGTC.